This T cell receptor (beta chain) was obtained from a study of immune heterogeneity within non-small cell lung tumors. Study details: It was found that the tumors were a few squamous cell carcinomas, over nine non-squamous carcinomas and 1 not otherwise specified. Study-wide points: Identical dominant CDR3 beta clonotypes recurred across a patient's tumor sites, together with site-unique high-frequency clones.

J lost 4 bases, V lost 6 bases, and 4 bases had no gene match. The CDR3 sequence is 14 residues long. Germline CDR1 and CDR2: MDHEN and SYDVKM. Bulk tumor genomic DNA was the template, and each sample received about 600 ng. Several biopsies were spaced far apart within each primary tumor and obtained as surgery took place. These patients got curative surgery after being newly diagnosed with untreated non-small cell lung cancer. Curative-intent surgery was being performed on the donors, who were patients newly diagnosed with non-small cell lung cancer. As to this clonotype: Antigen specificity is unknown.

The authors amplified TCR beta CDR3 by multiplex PCR with 32 V and 13 J primers. TCRdb re-derived calls from the multiplex PCR reads in MiXCR, one entry per CDR3 protein. The table includes about 10,000 distinct CDR3 sequences, 25% to 30% detected once. This chain connects TRBV28 to TRBJ2-5; the match to TRBD2 covers 11 bases. Input material: lung tumor tissue. The sequence came from a man between 50 and 59 years old with non-small cell lung cancer. The DNA for the CDR3 is TGTGCCAGCAGCACACTAGCGGGAGTAGAGACCCAGTACTTC. Amino acids: CASSTLAGVETQYF. The whole variable domain, filled in from reference TRBV28 and TRBJ2-5, reads DVKVTQSSRYLVKRTGEKVFLECVQDMDHENMFWYRQDPGLGLRLIYFSYDVKMKEKGDIPEGYSVSREKKERFSLILESASTNQTSMYLCASSTLAGVETQYFGPGTRLLVL.